The TCR beta chain described here comes from a study of blood T cells in healthy people across ages. About the study: Template switching picked up about one barcoded beta molecule for each two T cells.

Per-sample yields of isolated PBMCs were at least 6 million. Points from the study as a whole: TCR beta diversity tracked closely with naive T cell percentage.

Germline lookup yields CDR1 MNHEY and CDR2 SMNVEV (reference sequence). The CDR3 extends over 16 amino acids. The ends lost 3 bases at V and 4 bases at J; junction bases unmatched: 10. The second PCR ran about 7 to 12 cycles with a sample-barcoded 5' primer and J-beta primers. Using its own MiXCR run on the 5' RACE reads, TCRdb lists one record per CDR3 protein. The sample includes about 970,000 distinct CDR3 sequences, roughly half of them seen just once. As regards this clonotype: Its specificity is unknown.

The V gene is TRBV27, the J gene TRBJ2-5; 8 bases line up with TRBD2. Material for sequencing was blood. The sequence was collected from a woman aged 55-70 years in good health. This CDR3 is CASSLDLRGGRETQYF. As DNA, the CDR3 is TGTGCCAGCAGTTTGGACCTGCGCGGGGGGCGAGAGACCCAGTACTTC.